The 19 T cell receptor beta chains below were found in one sample sequenced in a study of Graves' ophthalmopathy and Graves' hyperthyroidism. From RNA, the CDR3 regions of TCR beta chains were amplified and sequenced. First-round RT-PCR employed HTBI primers, with a second-round multiplex PCR after it. TCRdb redid the calling of the multiplex PCR reads with MiXCR, one entry per CDR3 protein. The repertoire consists of 300,000 to 400,000 distinct CDR3 sequences, with 15% to 20% occurring once and the leading ten covering about 12%. Source material: peripheral blood. These receptors were collected from an adult man with Graves' ophthalmopathy.

Many counts were recorded for this clonotype. The chain uses TRBV28 and TRBJ1-5; 7 nucleotides match TRBD1. Germline V CDR1 and CDR2: MDHEN, SYDVKM. The junction had 4 bases not matched to a gene; V was cut back by 6 bases and J by 5 bases. The CDR3 spans 13 residues. DNA of the CDR3: TGTGCCAGCAGGGAACAGGGGTATCAGCCCCAGCATTTT. Protein product: CASREQGYQPQHF.

This clonotype has only a few counts. The chain has TRBV3-1 and TRBJ1-3, with 7 bases fitting TRBD1. V shed 1 base and J 0 bases; nucleotides not matched to a gene: 3. CDR3 length: 16 amino acids. From germline, CDR1 is LGHDT and CDR2 YNNKEL (reference sequence). The CDR3 region has the DNA TGTGCCAGCAGCCAAGGCCGGGACAGCTCTGGAAACACCATATATTTT. The encoded protein is CASSQGRDSSGNTIYF.

In its sample, this clonotype was seen many times. V gene TRBV6-5 combines with J gene TRBJ2-5; D gene unclear. Germline values: CDR1 MNHEY, CDR2 SVGAGI. V was pared by 2 bases and J by 9 bases, with 13 bases between. The length of the CDR3 is 13 residues. As DNA, the CDR3 is TGTGCCAGCAGTTACCCCCCTCCCACCGCCCAGTACTTC. Translating it yields CASSYPPPTAQYF.

This clonotype was counted at least ten times. V gene TRBV30 combines with J gene TRBJ1-2; 9 nucleotides agree with TRBD1. CDR1 is GTSNPN and CDR2 is SVGIG in the germline V gene (reference sequence). V lost 3 bases, J lost 0 bases, and 5 bases stayed unmatched. The CDR3 has 15 amino acids. CDR3 bases: TGTGCCTGGAGGGGGACAGGGACCTCTAACTATGGCTACACCTTC. Its protein is CAWRGTGTSNYGYTF.

This clonotype was seen at least ten times. The rearrangement uses TRBV2 and TRBJ2-5; D perhaps matches TRBD2 (6 bases). Per the germline V gene, CDR1 is SNHLY and CDR2 is FYNNEI. Between the trimmed V and J ends, which lost 6 bases and 1 base, there was a span of 9 bases. The length of the CDR3 is 13 residues. The chain's CDR3 is CASRKGLQETQYF. The CDR3 DNA is TGTGCCAGCAGGAAGGGACTCCAAGAGACCCAGTACTTC.

In this sample, this clonotype turned up many times. The chain joins TRBV5-1 to TRBJ2-7; the match to TRBD1 covers 10 bases. Unmatched junction bases numbered 16, after V lost 1 base and J lost 6 bases. Germline V gene sequence: CDR1 SGHRS, CDR2 YFSETQ. The CDR3 has 18 residues. The CDR3 DNA sequence: TGCGCCAGCAGCTTGAGTAATGCTGTTTCGGGACAGGGGATCGAGCAGTACTTC. It is translated as CASSLSNAVSGQGIEQYF.

The V and J genes are TRBV5-1 and TRBJ2-2; D unclear. V lost 0 bases to trimming and J lost 0 bases, with 6 bases between them. The CDR3 consists of 15 residues. Germline V lookup: CDR1 SGHRS, CDR2 YFSETQ. The DNA for the CDR3 is TGCGCCAGCAGCTTGGGTTCAACGAACACCGGGGAGCTGTTTTTT. Amino acids: CASSLGSTNTGELFF.

This clonotype was picked up many times. V is TRBV30 and J is TRBJ2-7; D unresolved. The V end was cut by 4 bases, the J end by 1 base, with 11 bases between. The CDR3 runs 13 residues. Germline values: CDR1 GTSNPN, CDR2 SVGIG (reference sequence). As DNA, the CDR3 is TGTGCCTGGACGTTTGACATTTCCTACGAGCAGTACTTC. Translation gives CAWTFDISYEQYF.

The table lists this clonotype with a few counts. V and J are TRBV3-1 and TRBJ1-6; D ambiguous. Germline values: CDR1 LGHDT, CDR2 YNNKEL (reference sequence). V was trimmed by 4 bases and J by 6 bases, leaving 10 bases between them. The CDR3 consists of 14 residues. CDR3 protein: CASSLPPANSPLHF. CDR3 nucleotides: TGTGCCAGCAGCCTCCCCCCGGCTAATTCACCCCTCCACTTT. Combining the CDR3 with reference TRBV3-1 and TRBJ1-6 gives the whole variable domain DTAVSQTPKYLVTQMGNDKSIKCEQNLGHDTMYWYKQDSKKFLKIMFSYNNKELIINETVPNRFSPKSPDKAHLNLHINSLELGDSAVYFCASSLPPANSPLHFGNGTRLTVT.

This clonotype turned up a few times. The rearrangement uses TRBV20-1 and TRBJ2-5; 9 bases match TRBD2. V lost 3 bases and J lost 5; bases outside the gene matches: 7. The V gene's germline CDR1 is DFQATT and CDR2 SNEGSKA (reference sequence). CDR3 length: 14 residues. The DNA for the CDR3 is TGCAGTGCTAGGTGGACTAGCGTCAGTGAGACCCAGTACTTC. Translation: CSARWTSVSETQYF.

This clonotype was counted at least ten times. In nucleotides, the CDR3 is TGTGCCATCAGTCGAGGACAGGGTGCACCCCTCCACTTT. Its protein product is CAISRGQGAPLHF. The J gene is TRBJ1-6, the V gene TRBV10-3; 8 positions match TRBD1. The V gene end was trimmed by 5 bases and the J gene end by 11 bases; junction bases not matched to a gene: 5. The CDR3 sequence is 13 residues long. Germline V lookup: CDR1 ENHRY, CDR2 SYGVKD.

Details on this clonotype: This sequence may be a read error, since a much larger clone differs from it by one base. The chain couples TRBV20-1 to TRBJ1-5; tentative D call: TRBD2 (5 bases). The J call could be wrong; TRBJ2-3 is a better fit for the DNA end. Germline-derived CDR1 and CDR2 are DFQATT and SNEGSKA (reference sequence). The CDR3 is 12 residues long. CDR3 in amino acids: CSAGETNQPQYF. CDR3 DNA: TGCAGTGCTGGAGAGACTAATCAGCCCCAGTATTTT.

This clonotype was observed at least ten times. This chain joins TRBV12-3 or TRBV12-4 and TRBJ2-7; TRBD2 matches at 11 bases. This CDR3 region has 16 residues. V was clipped by 6 bases and J by 2 bases; unmatched bases: 9. CDR3 residues: CASRPVAGGPTYEQYF. CDR3 sequence (DNA): TGTGCCAGCAGACCGGTAGCGGGAGGGCCAACCTACGAGCAGTACTTC.

This clonotype has ten or more counts. The DNA of the CDR3 is TGCGCCAGCAGCTTGAGCTCGGGTAACGAGCAGTACTTC. It is translated as CASSLSSGNEQYF. The gene calls are TRBV5-1 and TRBJ2-7; D is unresolved. Germline V gene data show CDR1 as SGHRS and CDR2 as YFSETQ. V was shortened by 1 base and J by 5 bases, with 10 bases between the two germline ends. This CDR3 spans 13 amino acids.

This clonotype was counted ten times or more. The rearrangement joins TRBV24-1 to TRBJ2-2; D might be TRBD2 (5 bases). The CDR3 consists of 21 residues. Looked up from germline, CDR1 is KGHDR and CDR2 is SFDVKD. Trimming cost V 5 bases and J 0 bases, with 27 bases left between them. CDR3 nucleotide sequence: TGTGCCACCAGTGGTCCCCTCTTGCCGGGATTCGTAGTCGCGAACACCGGGGAGCTGTTTTTT. This codes for CATSGPLLPGFVVANTGELFF.

This clonotype was seen ten or more times. The chain employs TRBV2 and TRBJ2-7; D tentatively reads TRBD1 or TRBD2 (6 bases each). Germline values: CDR1 SNHLY, CDR2 FYNNEI. The CDR3 has 15 residues. Trimming left V 4 bases short and J 2 bases short, with 15 bases between. CDR3 amino acids: CASSVSGARAYEQYF. The CDR3 bases are TGTGCCAGCAGTGTTTCGGGGGCTAGGGCCTACGAGCAGTACTTC.

This chain connects TRBV6-1 to TRBJ2-5; 8 bases are shared with TRBD2. J lost 9 bases, V lost 6 bases, and 12 bases had no gene match. Germline V lookup: CDR1 MNHNS, CDR2 SASEGT. CDR3 length: 14 residues. DNA of the CDR3: TGTGCCAGCAGCCCCGGACTAGCTCTGGAGGCCCAGTACTTC. Translating gives CASSPGLALEAQYF.

This clonotype was seen at least ten times. Sequence at one end of the junction differs from germline and may be a read error. This chain links TRBV5-1 with TRBJ2-2; D not resolved. The CDR3 has 15 amino acids. Germline V lookup: CDR1 SGHRS, CDR2 YFSETQ. CDR3 loop: CASTLRSRSTGELFF. In nucleotides, the CDR3 is TGCGCCAGCACCTTGCGATCTCGTAGTACCGGGGAGCTGTTTTTT.

This clonotype was seen at least ten times. For the CDR3, the DNA is TGTGCCAGCTCACCAAAGGCTAGCGGAGATTACGAGCAGTACTTC. Translating gives CASSPKASGDYEQYF. This chain uses TRBV18 with TRBJ2-7; 7 nucleotides align to TRBD2. Germline V CDR1 and CDR2: KGHSH, LQKENI. V lost 2 bases, J lost 4 bases, and 8 bases stayed unmatched. The CDR3 is 15 amino acids.